The 29 T cell receptor beta chains reported below all come from one sample, sequenced in a study of CD8 T cells in Susac syndrome. It was with random hexamers that roughly 0.45 to 1 ug RNA was reverse transcribed. TCRdb redid the calling of the immunoSEQ multiplex PCR reads with MiXCR, one entry per CDR3 protein. Counted here are 170,000 or so distinct CDR3 sequences, about 96% occurring once; the ten biggest clones make up around 0.12%. Sequencing was performed on CD4+ T cells from PBMCs. The source is a human donor with Susac syndrome.

This chain connects TRBV24-1 to TRBJ2-3; D gene ambiguous. The CDR3 sequence is 13 residues long. Per germline, CDR1 KGHDR and CDR2 SFDVKD. V gave up 4 bases and J gave up 3 bases, with 7 bases separating them. CDR3 sequence: CATSEDGTDTQYF. The CDR3 coding sequence is TGTGCCACCAGTGAGGATGGAACAGATACGCAGTATTTT.

A single count supports this clonotype. The chain combines TRBV28 with TRBJ2-5, with D tentatively TRBD1 (5 bases). Trimming removed 8 bases from V and 3 bases from J, with 16 bases in between. Per the germline V gene, CDR1 is MDHEN and CDR2 is SYDVKM. This CDR3 comprises 14 residues. The CDR3 sequence: CASVGREWEETQYF. Written as DNA, the CDR3 is TGTGCCAGCGTTGGCAGGGAATGGGAAGAGACCCAGTACTTC.

The rearrangement joins TRBV13 to TRBJ2-1; 8 nucleotides match TRBD2. The CDR3 sequence is 17 residues long. With V trimmed by 5 bases and J by 4 bases, 13 bases remained unmatched. Germline V CDR1 and CDR2: PRHDT, FYEKMQ (reference sequence). The CDR3 loop reads CASSHVGTSGKYNEQFF. The CDR3 DNA is TGTGCCAGCAGCCATGTGGGCACTAGCGGAAAATACAATGAGCAGTTCTTC.

This clonotype was counted once. V usage is TRBV12-3 or TRBV12-4 and J usage is TRBJ1-4; a possible D gene is TRBD1 (5 bases). V was shortened by 4 bases and J by 7 bases, with 13 bases between the two germline ends. The length of the CDR3 is 14 residues. The CDR3 region is CASSSPSRVEKLFF. For the CDR3, the DNA is TGTGCCAGCAGTTCCCCGAGCAGGGTTGAAAAACTGTTTTTT.

The J gene is TRBJ2-6, the V gene TRBV4-3, with D tentatively TRBD2 (5 bases). Between the trimmed V and J ends, which lost 1 base and 2 bases, there was a span of 6 bases. Germline V gene sequence: CDR1 LGHNA, CDR2 YSLEER. This CDR3 is 15 amino acids long. CDR3 region: CASSQAEAGANVLTF. In DNA, the CDR3 is TGCGCCAGCAGCCAAGCGGAGGCTGGGGCCAACGTCCTGACTTTC.

V gene TRBV3-1 combines with J gene TRBJ1-1; TRBD1 might be the D (6 bases). From germline, CDR1 is LGHDT and CDR2 YNNKEL (reference sequence). V lost 7 bases and J lost 2, with 17 bases in between. The CDR3 consists of 15 residues. The DNA for the CDR3 is TGTGCCAGCACCCAGTCGGACAGCTTTAACACTGAAGCTTTCTTT. Translating it yields CASTQSDSFNTEAFF.

The V and J genes are TRBV29-1 and TRBJ2-1; possible D gene TRBD2, 5 bases. The ends were cut back, 4 bases at V and 12 bases at J, with 19 bases in the middle. CDR1 and CDR2 from the germline V gene are SQVTM and ANQGSEA. The CDR3 spans 13 residues. In DNA, the CDR3 is TGCAGCGTTGCCCCGGCAGGTGGTGAGGGGCAGTTCTTC. It translates to CSVAPAGGEGQFF.

This clonotype was counted once. The chain joins TRBV4-3 to TRBJ1-5; a weak D match, TRBD1 (5 bases). Trimming stripped 4 bases from V and 5 bases from J, with 12 bases between. The germline gives CDR1 LGHNA, CDR2 YSLEER. There are 14 residues in the CDR3. The CDR3 is CASSLVTGYQPQHF. The CDR3, as DNA: TGCGCCAGCAGCCTAGTAACAGGATATCAGCCCCAGCATTTT.

The chain carries TRBV20-1 and TRBJ2-2; D possibly matches TRBD1 or TRBD2 (6 bases each). In germline, CDR1 is DFQATT, CDR2 SNEGSKA (reference sequence). V dropped 6 bases and J dropped 10 bases, with 12 bases sitting between them. The CDR3 is made up of 11 amino acids. The CDR3 DNA follows: TGCAGTGCACCTCGGGGGCAGGAGCTGTTTTTT. This gives the protein CSAPRGQELFF.

The gene calls are TRBV6-1 and TRBJ1-3; D unresolved. The germline V gene encodes CDR1 MNHNS and CDR2 SASEGT. V was trimmed by 5 bases and J by 1 base, leaving 18 bases between them. The CDR3 length is 17 residues. DNA for the CDR3: TGTGCCAGCAGTCCGATTTTGGGGAGTACTTCTGGAAACACCATATATTTT. It specifies CASSPILGSTSGNTIYF.

V usage is TRBV7-3 and J usage is TRBJ2-3; perhaps TRBD2 as D (5 bases). Per the germline V gene, CDR1 is SGHTA and CDR2 is FQGTGA. V was shortened by 2 bases and J by 9 bases, with 9 bases between the two germline ends. The CDR3 is made up of 12 amino acids. CDR3 coding DNA: TGTGCCAGCAGCTTACTCGGAGGAACGCAGTATTTT. It is translated as CASSLLGGTQYF.

The CDR3 DNA reads TGTGCCAGCAGCTTGGGAGGACAGATACGACGAGAGACCCAGTACTTC. Its translation is CASSLGGQIRRETQYF. The genes are TRBV7-8 and TRBJ2-5, with D possibly being TRBD1 or TRBD2 (6 bases each). Germline V gene sequence: CDR1 SGHVS, CDR2 FQNEAQ. This CDR3 contains 16 residues. V lost 3 bases and J lost 4, with 18 bases in between.

This chain uses TRBV5-4 with TRBJ2-5; TRBD1 aligns across 8 bases. Germline V gene data show CDR1 as SGHNT and CDR2 as YYREEE (reference sequence). The junction had 7 bases not matched to a gene; V was cut back by 4 bases and J by 5 bases. The CDR3 runs to 14 residues. This CDR3 reads CASSPQGAGETQYF. CDR3 sequence (DNA): TGTGCCAGCAGCCCTCAGGGGGCTGGGGAGACCCAGTACTTC.

This clonotype was counted a single time. The V call is TRBV12-3 or TRBV12-4, the J call TRBJ1-4; 8 bases line up with TRBD1. V shed 6 bases, J shed 6 bases, and the junction held 9 bases outside the gene matches. The CDR3 has 15 amino acids. CDR3: CASRPGQGTDEKLFF. DNA for the CDR3: TGTGCCAGCAGACCCGGACAGGGAACAGATGAAAAACTGTTTTTT.

The chain links TRBV20-1 to TRBJ2-3; TRBD2 might be the D (6 bases). V shed 6 bases and J shed 6 bases, with 25 bases lying between them. CDR1 and CDR2 (germline): DFQATT, SNEGSKA (reference sequence). This CDR3 region has 16 residues. The CDR3 is CSADVPGLLVRDTQYF. In DNA, the CDR3 is TGCAGTGCCGACGTCCCGGGACTCCTGGTGAGGGATACGCAGTATTTT.

The chain carries TRBV27 and TRBJ2-1; D remains unclear. This CDR3 has 17 residues. Germline-derived CDR1 and CDR2 are MNHEY and SMNVEV (reference sequence). Trimming stripped 1 base from V and 0 bases from J, with 13 bases between. This chain's CDR3 is CASSLWPYKSSYNEQFF. CDR3 bases: TGTGCCAGCAGTTTATGGCCCTACAAGAGCTCCTACAATGAGCAGTTCTTC.

The chain combines TRBV5-1 with TRBJ2-7, with D perhaps TRBD1 or TRBD2 (5 bases each). CDR1 and CDR2 from the germline V gene are SGHRS and YFSETQ. The CDR3 runs 14 residues. Trimming removed 4 bases at V and 2 bases at J, with 13 bases between. Here the CDR3 DNA reads TGCGCCAGCAGCAAGAGGGGCGCGACCTACGAGCAGTACGTC. This codes for CASSKRGATYEQYV.

The V call is TRBV5-6, the J call TRBJ1-1; perhaps TRBD1 as D (5 bases). The CDR3 extends over 11 amino acids. V dropped 0 bases and J dropped 11 bases, with 8 bases sitting between them. The V gene's germline CDR1 is SGHDT and CDR2 YYEEEE. In DNA, the CDR3 is TGTGCCAGCAGCTTGGCACCAGGGGCTTTCTTT. This encodes CASSLAPGAFF.

A note on this clonotype: One end of the junction is discordant with germline, which a read error may explain. The chain couples TRBV7-7 to TRBJ2-5, with 7 bases fitting TRBD1. The CDR3 spans 14 residues. Germline CDR1 reads SSHAT; CDR2 reads FNYEAQ (reference sequence). CDR3 bases: TGTGCTAGCAGCCGGGGACAGAATCAAGAGACCCAGTACTTC. Encoded protein: CASSRGQNQETQYF.

The V and J genes are TRBV5-1 and TRBJ2-7; the D is unclear. The CDR3 is 15 residues long. Trimming took off 2 bases at V and 7 bases at J, with 19 bases between the two ends. CDR1 SGHRS and CDR2 YFSETQ come from the germline V gene. The CDR3 DNA sequence: TGCGCCAGCAGCTTTGTAGTCGGGCGGTTTTCGGAGCAGTACTTC. Amino acid sequence: CASSFVVGRFSEQYF.

The J gene is TRBJ2-7, the V gene TRBV20-1, with 9 bases that match TRBD1. The germline gives CDR1 DFQATT, CDR2 SNEGSKA (reference sequence). The CDR3 runs to 12 residues. V lost 6 bases and J lost 5; bases outside the gene matches: 5. This CDR3 reads CSASQGANEQYF. The CDR3, as DNA: TGCAGTGCGTCACAGGGGGCGAACGAGCAGTACTTC.

This chain joins TRBV6-5 and TRBJ1-2; D is unclear. CDR3 length: 15 residues. V shed 0 bases and J shed 3 bases, with 11 bases lying between them. The germline gives CDR1 MNHEY, CDR2 SVGAGI. This CDR3 is CASSYSISGDYGYTF. The CDR3 DNA is TGTGCCAGCAGTTACTCGATTTCCGGAGACTATGGCTACACCTTC.

V is TRBV7-9 and J is TRBJ2-1; a possible D gene is TRBD2 (6 bases). Looked up from germline, CDR1 is SEHNR and CDR2 is FQNEAQ (reference sequence). This CDR3 region has 12 residues. The germline V and J ends were trimmed by 8 bases and 6 bases, with 11 bases remaining between them. The CDR3, as DNA: TGTGCCAGCTCAGGGCGGGGCAATGAGCAGTTCTTC. Protein sequence: CASSGRGNEQFF. The full variable domain, with the rest looked up from reference TRBV7-9 and TRBJ2-1, is DTGVSQNPRHKITKRGQNVTFRCDPISEHNRLYWYRQTLGQGPEFLTYFQNEAQLEKSRLLSDRFSAERPKGSFSTLEIQRTEQGDSAMYLCASSGRGNEQFFGPGTRLTVL.

The V call is TRBV6-2 or TRBV6-3, the J call TRBJ2-3, with a possible D match to TRBD2 (5 bases). The V end was cut by 2 bases, the J end by 6 bases, with 12 bases between. Germline loops: CDR1 MNHEY, CDR2 SVGEGT. The CDR3 is made up of 14 amino acids. The CDR3 DNA reads TGTGCCAGCAGTTACGTGTGGGAGCCTGATACGCAGTATTTT. It is translated as CASSYVWEPDTQYF.

CDR3 DNA: TGTGCCAGCAGCTTAGAGACAGGGGTTGCGGGCTACACCTTC. It encodes CASSLETGVAGYTF. The chain joins TRBV7-9 to TRBJ1-2, with 8 bases lining up with TRBD1. J lost 8 bases, V lost 1 base, and 6 bases had no gene match. The V gene's germline CDR1 is SEHNR and CDR2 FQNEAQ (reference sequence). This CDR3 is built from 14 residues. The full variable domain, its missing parts supplied by reference TRBV7-9 and TRBJ1-2, is DTGVSQNPRHKITKRGQNVTFRCDPISEHNRLYWYRQTLGQGPEFLTYFQNEAQLEKSRLLSDRFSAERPKGSFSTLEIQRTEQGDSAMYLCASSLETGVAGYTFGSGTRLTVV.

The genes are TRBV5-4 and TRBJ1-4, with 8 bases lining up with TRBD1. The CDR3 sequence is 14 residues long. J lost 5 bases, V lost 0 bases, and 0 bases had no gene match. CDR1 and CDR2 (germline): SGHNT, YYREEE (reference sequence). The CDR3 region has the DNA TGTGCCAGCAGCTTGGGGACAGGGAATGAAAAACTGTTTTTT. Its translation: CASSLGTGNEKLFF.

The count of this clonotype is one. The rearrangement joins TRBV9 to TRBJ1-2; the D is unclear. The CDR3 totals 15 residues. Between the trimmed V and J ends, which lost 0 bases and 0 bases, there was a span of 9 bases. Per the germline V gene, CDR1 is SGDLS and CDR2 is YYNGEE. CDR3 sequence (DNA): TGTGCCAGCAGCGTAGGTCTGGAAACTAACTATGGCTACACCTTC. The encoded protein is CASSVGLETNYGYTF.

The chain has TRBV20-1 and TRBJ2-7; D ambiguous. CDR3 size: 13 residues. Between the trimmed V and J ends, which lost 5 bases and 6 bases, there was a span of 17 bases. Looked up from germline, CDR1 is DFQATT and CDR2 is SNEGSKA (reference sequence). DNA of the CDR3: TGCAGTGCTGCCCAGGTTGTGGCCGGCGAGCAGTACTTC. Translating gives CSAAQVVAGEQYF.

The V call is TRBV12-3 or TRBV12-4, the J call TRBJ2-7; TRBD2 aligns across 11 bases. This CDR3 region has 14 residues. V lost 6 bases and J lost 6; bases outside the gene matches: 7. CDR3 in amino acids: CASSLTSGISEQYF. The CDR3 coding sequence is TGTGCCAGCAGCCTGACTAGCGGGATCTCCGAGCAGTACTTC.